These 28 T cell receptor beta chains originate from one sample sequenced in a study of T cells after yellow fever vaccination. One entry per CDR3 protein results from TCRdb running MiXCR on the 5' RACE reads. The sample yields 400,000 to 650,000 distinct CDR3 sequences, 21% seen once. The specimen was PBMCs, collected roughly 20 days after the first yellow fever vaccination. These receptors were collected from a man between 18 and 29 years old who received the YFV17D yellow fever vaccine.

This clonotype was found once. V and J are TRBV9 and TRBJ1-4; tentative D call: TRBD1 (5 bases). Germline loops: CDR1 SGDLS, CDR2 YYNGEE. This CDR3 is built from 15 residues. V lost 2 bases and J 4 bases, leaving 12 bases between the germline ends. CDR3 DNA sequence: TGTGCCAGCAGCGTCTCCGGGGCCCGTAATGAAAAACTGTTTTTT. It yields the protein CASSVSGARNEKLFF.

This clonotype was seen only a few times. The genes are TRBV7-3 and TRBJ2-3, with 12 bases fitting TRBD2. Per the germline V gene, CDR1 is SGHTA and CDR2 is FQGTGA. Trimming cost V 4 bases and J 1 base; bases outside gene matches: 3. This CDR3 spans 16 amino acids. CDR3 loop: CASSSRTSGGTDTQYF. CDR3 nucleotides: TGTGCCAGCAGCTCCCGGACTAGCGGGGGCACAGATACGCAGTATTTT.

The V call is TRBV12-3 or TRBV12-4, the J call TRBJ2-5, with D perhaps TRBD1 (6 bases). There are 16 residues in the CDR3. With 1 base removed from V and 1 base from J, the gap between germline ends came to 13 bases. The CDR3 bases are TGTGCCAGCAGTTTAGGACCCGACAGGCCCCAAGAGACCCAGTACTTC. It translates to CASSLGPDRPQETQYF.

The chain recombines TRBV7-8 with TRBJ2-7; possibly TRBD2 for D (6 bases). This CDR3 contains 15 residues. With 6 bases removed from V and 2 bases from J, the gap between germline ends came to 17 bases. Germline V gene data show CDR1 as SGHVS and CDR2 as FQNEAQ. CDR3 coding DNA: TGTGCCAGCAGACTAGGACGGGGGAGAGCCTACGAGCAGTACGTC. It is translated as CASRLGRGRAYEQYV.

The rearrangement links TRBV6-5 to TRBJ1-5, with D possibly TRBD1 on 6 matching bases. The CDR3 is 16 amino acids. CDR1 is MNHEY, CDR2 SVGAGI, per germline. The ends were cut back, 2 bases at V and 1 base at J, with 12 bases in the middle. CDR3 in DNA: TGTGCCAGCAGTTACCCGACGGGGGCGAGCAATCAGCCCCAGCATTTT. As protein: CASSYPTGASNQPQHF.

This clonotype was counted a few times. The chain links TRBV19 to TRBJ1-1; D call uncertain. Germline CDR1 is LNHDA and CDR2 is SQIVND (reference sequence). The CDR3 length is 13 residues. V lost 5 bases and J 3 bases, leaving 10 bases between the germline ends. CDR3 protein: CASSAFWDTEAFF. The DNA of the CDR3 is TGTGCCAGTAGTGCCTTCTGGGACACTGAAGCTTTCTTT.

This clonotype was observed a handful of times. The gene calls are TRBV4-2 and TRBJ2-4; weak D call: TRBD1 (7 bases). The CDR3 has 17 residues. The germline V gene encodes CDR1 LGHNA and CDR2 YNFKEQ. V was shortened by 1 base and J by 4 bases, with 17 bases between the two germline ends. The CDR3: CASSQGRMRDSKNIQYF. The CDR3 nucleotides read TGTGCCAGCAGCCAAGGAAGAATGCGGGACAGTAAAAACATTCAGTACTTC.

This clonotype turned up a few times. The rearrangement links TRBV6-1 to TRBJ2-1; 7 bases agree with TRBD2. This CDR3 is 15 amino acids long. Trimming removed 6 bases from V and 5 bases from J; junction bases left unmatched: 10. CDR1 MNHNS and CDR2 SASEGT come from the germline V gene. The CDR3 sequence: CASSGSGGAHNEQFF. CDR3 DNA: TGTGCCAGCAGCGGTTCGGGGGGTGCGCACAATGAGCAGTTCTTC.

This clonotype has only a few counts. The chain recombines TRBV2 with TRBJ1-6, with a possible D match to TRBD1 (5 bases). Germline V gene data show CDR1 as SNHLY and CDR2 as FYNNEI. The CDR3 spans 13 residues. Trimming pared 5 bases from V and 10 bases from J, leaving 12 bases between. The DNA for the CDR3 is TGTGCCAGCAGTTCCCAGGGCTTGTCACCCCTCCACTTT. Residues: CASSSQGLSPLHF.

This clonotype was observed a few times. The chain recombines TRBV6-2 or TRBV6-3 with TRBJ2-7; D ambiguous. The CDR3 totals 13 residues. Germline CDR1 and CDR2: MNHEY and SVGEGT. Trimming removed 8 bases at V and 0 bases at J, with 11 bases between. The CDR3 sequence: CASGAGHSYEQYF. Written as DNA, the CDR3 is TGTGCCAGCGGCGCAGGCCACTCCTACGAGCAGTACTTC.

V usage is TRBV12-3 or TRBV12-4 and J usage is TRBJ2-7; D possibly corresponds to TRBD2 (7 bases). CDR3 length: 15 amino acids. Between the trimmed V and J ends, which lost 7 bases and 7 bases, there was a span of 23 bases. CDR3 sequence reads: CASTQDAGATQEQYF. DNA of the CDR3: TGTGCCAGCACCCAGGATGCGGGGGCGACTCAGGAGCAGTACTTC.

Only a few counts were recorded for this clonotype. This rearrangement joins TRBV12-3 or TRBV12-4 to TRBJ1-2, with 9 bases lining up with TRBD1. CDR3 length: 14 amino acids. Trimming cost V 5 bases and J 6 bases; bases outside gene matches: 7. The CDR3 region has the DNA TGTGCCAGCAGTCTGGACAGGGGTTGGAATGGCTACACCTTC. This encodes CASSLDRGWNGYTF.

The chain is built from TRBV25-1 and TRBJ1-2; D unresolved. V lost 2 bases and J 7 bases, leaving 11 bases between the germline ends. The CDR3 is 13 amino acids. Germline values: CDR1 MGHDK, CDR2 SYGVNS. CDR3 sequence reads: CASSEGPTSGYTF. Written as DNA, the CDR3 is TGTGCCAGCAGTGAAGGCCCAACGTCTGGCTACACCTTC.

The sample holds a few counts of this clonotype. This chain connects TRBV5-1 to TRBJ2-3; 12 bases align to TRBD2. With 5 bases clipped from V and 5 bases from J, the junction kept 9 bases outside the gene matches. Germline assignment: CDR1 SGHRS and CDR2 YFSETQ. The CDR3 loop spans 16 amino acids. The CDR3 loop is CASREPSGGALDTQYF. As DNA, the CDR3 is TGCGCCAGCAGGGAGCCTAGCGGGGGGGCTTTAGATACGCAGTATTTT.

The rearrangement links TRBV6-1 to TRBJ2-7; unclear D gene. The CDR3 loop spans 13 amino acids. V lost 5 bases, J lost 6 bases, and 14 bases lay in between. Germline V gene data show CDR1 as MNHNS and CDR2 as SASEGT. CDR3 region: CASSPLVLGEQYF. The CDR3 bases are TGTGCCAGCAGTCCCCTGGTCTTGGGCGAGCAGTACTTC.

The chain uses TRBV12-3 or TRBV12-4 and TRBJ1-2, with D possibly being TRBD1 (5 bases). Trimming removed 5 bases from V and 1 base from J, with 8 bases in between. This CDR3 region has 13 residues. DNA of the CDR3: TGTGCCAGCAGTGACGACAGTAACTATGGCTACACCTTC. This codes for CASSDDSNYGYTF.

The CDR3 coding sequence is TGCAGTTATTTGCGGGGGACCTACAATGAGCAGTTCTTC. Its protein product is CSYLRGTYNEQFF. The J gene is TRBJ2-1, the V gene TRBV20-1; 7 bases match TRBD2. There are 13 residues in the CDR3. V was clipped by 8 bases and J by 2 bases; unmatched bases: 6. From germline, CDR1 is DFQATT and CDR2 SNEGSKA (reference sequence).

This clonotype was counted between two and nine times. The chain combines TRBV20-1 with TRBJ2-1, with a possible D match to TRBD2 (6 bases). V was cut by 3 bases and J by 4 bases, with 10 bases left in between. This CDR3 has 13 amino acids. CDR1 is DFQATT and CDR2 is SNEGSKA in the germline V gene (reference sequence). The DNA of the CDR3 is TGCAGTGCTAGCGGGGACTTTTACAATGAGCAGTTCTTC. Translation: CSASGDFYNEQFF.

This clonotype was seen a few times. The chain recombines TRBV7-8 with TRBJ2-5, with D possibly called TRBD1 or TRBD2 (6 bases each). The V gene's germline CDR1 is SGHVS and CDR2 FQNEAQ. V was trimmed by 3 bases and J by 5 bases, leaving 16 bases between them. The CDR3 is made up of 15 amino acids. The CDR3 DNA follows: TGTGCCAGCAGCTTGTCGGAGGGGGTCGGCGAGACCCAGTACTTC. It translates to CASSLSEGVGETQYF.

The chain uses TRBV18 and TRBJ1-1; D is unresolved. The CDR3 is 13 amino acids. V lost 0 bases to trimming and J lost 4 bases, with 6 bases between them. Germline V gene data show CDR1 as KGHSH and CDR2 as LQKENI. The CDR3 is CASSPPLGTEAFF. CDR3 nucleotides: TGTGCCAGCTCACCACCGCTGGGCACTGAAGCTTTCTTT. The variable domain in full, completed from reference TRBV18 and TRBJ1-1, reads NAGVMQNPRHLVRRRGQEARLRCSPMKGHSHVYWYRQLPEEGLKFMVYLQKENIIDESGMPKERFSAEFPKEGPSILRIQQVVRGDSAAYFCASSPPLGTEAFFGQGTRLTVV.

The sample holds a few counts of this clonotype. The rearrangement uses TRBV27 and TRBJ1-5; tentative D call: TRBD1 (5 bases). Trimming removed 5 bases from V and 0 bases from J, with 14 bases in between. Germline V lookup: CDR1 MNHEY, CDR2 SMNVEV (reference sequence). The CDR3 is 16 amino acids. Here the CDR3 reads CASSPRGTYSNQPQHF. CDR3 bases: TGTGCCAGCAGTCCAAGGGGTACCTATAGCAATCAGCCCCAGCATTTT.

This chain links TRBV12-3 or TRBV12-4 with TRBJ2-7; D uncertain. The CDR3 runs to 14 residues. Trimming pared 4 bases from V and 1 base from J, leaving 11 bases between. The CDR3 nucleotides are TGTGCCAGCAGTTCCATGGACGGTTCCTACGAGCAGTACTTC. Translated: CASSSMDGSYEQYF.

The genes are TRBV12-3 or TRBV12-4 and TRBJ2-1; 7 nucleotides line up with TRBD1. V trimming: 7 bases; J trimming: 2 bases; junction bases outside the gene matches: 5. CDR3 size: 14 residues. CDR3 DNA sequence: TGTGCCAGCACCCCGGGACAGACCTACAATGAGCAGTTCTTC. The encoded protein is CASTPGQTYNEQFF.

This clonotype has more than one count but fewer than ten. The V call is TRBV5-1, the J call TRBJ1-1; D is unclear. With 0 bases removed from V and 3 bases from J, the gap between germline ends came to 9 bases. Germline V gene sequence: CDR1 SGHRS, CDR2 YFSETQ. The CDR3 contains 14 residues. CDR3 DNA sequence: TGCGCCAGCAGCTTGGGGAACTCCTACACTGAAGCTTTCTTT. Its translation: CASSLGNSYTEAFF.

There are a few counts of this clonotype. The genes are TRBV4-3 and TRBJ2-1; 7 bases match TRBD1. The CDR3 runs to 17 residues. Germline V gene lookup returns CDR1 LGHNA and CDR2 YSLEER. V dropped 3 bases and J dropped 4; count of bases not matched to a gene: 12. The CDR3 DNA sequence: TGCGCCAGCAGCCATGCGTATCCGGGACAGTCTTACAATGAGCAGTTCTTC. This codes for CASSHAYPGQSYNEQFF.

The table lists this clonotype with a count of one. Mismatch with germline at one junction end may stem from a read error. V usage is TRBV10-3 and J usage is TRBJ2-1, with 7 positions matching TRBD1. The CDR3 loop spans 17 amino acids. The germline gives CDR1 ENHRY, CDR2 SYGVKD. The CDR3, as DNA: TGTGCCATCAGTGAGTCTGTGACAGGGTCCTTCTACAATGAGCGGTTCTTC. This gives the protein CAISESVTGSFYNERFF.

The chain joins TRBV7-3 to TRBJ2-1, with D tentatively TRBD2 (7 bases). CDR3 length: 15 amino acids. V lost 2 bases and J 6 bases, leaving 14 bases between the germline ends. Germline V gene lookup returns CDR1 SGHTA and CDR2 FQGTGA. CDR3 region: CASSLRGASRNEQFF. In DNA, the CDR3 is TGTGCCAGCAGCTTACGGGGGGCATCGCGCAATGAGCAGTTCTTC.

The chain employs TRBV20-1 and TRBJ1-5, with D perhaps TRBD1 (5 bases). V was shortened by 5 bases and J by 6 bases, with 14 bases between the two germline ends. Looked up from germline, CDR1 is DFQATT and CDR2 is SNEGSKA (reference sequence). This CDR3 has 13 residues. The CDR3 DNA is TGCAGTGCTGAACCGGGGACTACTCAGCCCCAGCATTTT. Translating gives CSAEPGTTQPQHF.